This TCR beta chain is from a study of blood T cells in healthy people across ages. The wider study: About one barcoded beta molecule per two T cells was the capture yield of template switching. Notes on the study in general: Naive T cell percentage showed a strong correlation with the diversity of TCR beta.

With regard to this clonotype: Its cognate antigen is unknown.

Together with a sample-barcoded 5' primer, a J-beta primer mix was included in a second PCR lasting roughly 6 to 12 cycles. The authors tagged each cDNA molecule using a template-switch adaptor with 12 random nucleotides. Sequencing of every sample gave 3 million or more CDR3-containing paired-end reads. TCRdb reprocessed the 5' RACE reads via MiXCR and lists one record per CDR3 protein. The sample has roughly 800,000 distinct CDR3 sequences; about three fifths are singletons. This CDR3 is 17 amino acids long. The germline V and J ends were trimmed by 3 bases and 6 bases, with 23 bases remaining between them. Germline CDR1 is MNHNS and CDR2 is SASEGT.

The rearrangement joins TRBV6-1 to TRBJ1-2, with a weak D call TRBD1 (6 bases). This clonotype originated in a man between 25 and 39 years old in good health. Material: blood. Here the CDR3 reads CASSDIRGEIENDGYTF. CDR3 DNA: TGTGCCAGCAGTGATATCAGGGGCGAAATAGAAAATGATGGCTACACCTTC.